Following are 2 T cell receptor beta chains from one sample sequenced in a study of T-cell memory formation after mild COVID-19. TCRdb itself ran the 5' RACE reads through MiXCR, one entry per CDR3 protein. The sample has around 390,000 distinct CDR3 sequences; approximately 15% are singletons. Sequencing was carried out using PBMCs or a T cell subset sorted from them (not recorded which). These receptors were taken from a man between 18 and 29 years old who had mild COVID-19 (a few samples of this study predate the infection). Cell type and time point are not known.

The chain employs TRBV4-2 and TRBJ1-5; D is ambiguous. This CDR3 comprises 15 residues. CDR1 and CDR2 (germline): LGHNA, YNFKEQ. Trimming pared 1 base from V and 6 bases from J, leaving 13 bases between. The CDR3 bases are TGTGCCAGCAGCCAAGTGTCGAGGGAGGGTCAGCCCCAGCATTTT. Protein sequence: CASSQVSREGQPQHF.

This clonotype was counted between two and nine times. This chain joins TRBV10-2 and TRBJ2-1, with D possibly matching TRBD1 (6 bases). Deletions cut 5 bases from V and 6 bases from J, with 20 bases between. Germline CDR1 reads WSHSY; CDR2 reads SAAADI. There are 16 residues in the CDR3. The CDR3 reads CASSPQGGGRGNEQFF. The DNA of the CDR3 is TGCGCCAGCAGTCCACAGGGTGGGGGCCGAGGCAATGAGCAGTTCTTC.